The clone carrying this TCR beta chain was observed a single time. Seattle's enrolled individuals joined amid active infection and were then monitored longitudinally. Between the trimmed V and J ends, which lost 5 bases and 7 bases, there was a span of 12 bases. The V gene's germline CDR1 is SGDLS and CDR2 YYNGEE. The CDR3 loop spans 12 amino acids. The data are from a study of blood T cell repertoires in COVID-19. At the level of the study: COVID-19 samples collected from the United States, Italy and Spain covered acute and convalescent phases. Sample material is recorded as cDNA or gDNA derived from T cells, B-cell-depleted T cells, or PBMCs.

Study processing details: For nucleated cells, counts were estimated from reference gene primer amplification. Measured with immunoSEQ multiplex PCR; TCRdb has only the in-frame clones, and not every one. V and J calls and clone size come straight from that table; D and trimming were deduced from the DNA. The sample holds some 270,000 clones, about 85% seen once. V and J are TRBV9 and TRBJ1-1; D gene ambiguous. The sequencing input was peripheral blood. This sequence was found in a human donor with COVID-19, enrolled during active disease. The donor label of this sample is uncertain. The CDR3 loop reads CASRRAVGEAFF. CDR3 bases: TGTGCCAGCAGGCGAGCGGTGGGTGAAGCTTTCTTT.